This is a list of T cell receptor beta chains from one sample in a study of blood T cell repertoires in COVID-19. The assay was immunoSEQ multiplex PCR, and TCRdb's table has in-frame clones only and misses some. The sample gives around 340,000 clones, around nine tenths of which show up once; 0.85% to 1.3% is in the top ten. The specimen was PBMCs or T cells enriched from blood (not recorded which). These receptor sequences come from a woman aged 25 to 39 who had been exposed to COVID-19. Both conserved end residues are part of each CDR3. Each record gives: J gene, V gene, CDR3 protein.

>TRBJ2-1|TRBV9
CASSPFLAGGPYEQFF
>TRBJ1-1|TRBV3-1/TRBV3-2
CASSRGGSNTEAFF
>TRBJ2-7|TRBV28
CASMGGPLEQYF
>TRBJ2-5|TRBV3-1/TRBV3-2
CASMIAGGLETQYF
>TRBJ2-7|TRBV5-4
CASSLGGRSYEQYF
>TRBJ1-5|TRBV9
CASSVGTGVNQPQHF
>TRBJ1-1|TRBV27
CASSLTPGANTEAFF
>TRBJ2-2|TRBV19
CASSIADRGLATGELFF
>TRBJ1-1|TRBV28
CASSLPSRAFF
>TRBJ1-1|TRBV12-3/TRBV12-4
CASSLAENTEAFF
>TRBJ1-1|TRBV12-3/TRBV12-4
CASSRDPWAEAFF
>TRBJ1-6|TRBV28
CASSLVLGRDSNSPLHF
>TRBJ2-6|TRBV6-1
CASSALTSGRVLSGANVLTF
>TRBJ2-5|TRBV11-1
CASSLEGRGPQETQYF
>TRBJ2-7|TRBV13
CASSLQAAYEQYF
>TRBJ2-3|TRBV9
CASSVVSSRIADTQYF
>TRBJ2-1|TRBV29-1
CSVEGTGDSYNEQFF
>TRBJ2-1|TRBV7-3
CASSPDRGETNEQFF
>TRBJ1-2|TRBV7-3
CASSPGQGVGGYTF
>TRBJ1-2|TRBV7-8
CASSPRTGITYGYTF
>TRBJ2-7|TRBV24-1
CATSDSSGRGPYEQYF
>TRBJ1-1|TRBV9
CASSVVKRPF
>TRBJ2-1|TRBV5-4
CASSFDPLPDNEQFF
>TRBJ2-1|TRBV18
CASSPRLAGVLDEQFF
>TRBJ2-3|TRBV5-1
CASSPTNTDTQYF
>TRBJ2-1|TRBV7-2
CASSLEVGGSYNEQFF
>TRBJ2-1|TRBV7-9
CASSLSGHNEQFF
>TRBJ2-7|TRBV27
CASSPLTSGRHEQYF
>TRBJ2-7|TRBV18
CASSPRSGSGAWEQYF
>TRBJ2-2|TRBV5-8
CASSPGTGNTGELFF
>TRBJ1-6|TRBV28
CASSFSPGQGNLLNSPLHF
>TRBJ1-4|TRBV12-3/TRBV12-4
CASRSATNEKLFF
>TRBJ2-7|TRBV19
CASSGWTGTGGYEQYF
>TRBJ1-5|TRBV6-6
CASSPSRQGIFDQPQHF
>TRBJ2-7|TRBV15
CATSRAGGGVAYEQYF
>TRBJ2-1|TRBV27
CASQKPTSHGEQFF
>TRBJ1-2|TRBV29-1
CSVEGQGFSYGYTF
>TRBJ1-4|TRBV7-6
CASSPSQLGEKLFF
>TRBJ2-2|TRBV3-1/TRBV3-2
CASTGTGITGELFF
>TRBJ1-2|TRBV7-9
CASSLQGADGYTF
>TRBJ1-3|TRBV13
CASSLDSRILSGNTIYF
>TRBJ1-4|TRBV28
CASSLGRSATNEKLFF
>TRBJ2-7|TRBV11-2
CASSLPGTNWEQYF
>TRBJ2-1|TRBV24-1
CATSDPGTSGNLDEQFF
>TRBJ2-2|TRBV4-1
CASSQGPLAGENTGELFF